The 20 T cell receptor beta chains below come from one sample, sequenced in a study of T-cell reconstitution after alpha-beta-depleted transplantation in children. Unique molecular identifiers were used in preparing the TCRbeta library. Each CDR3 protein is one row after TCRdb ran MiXCR on the PCR reads. The sample consists of a few hundred thousand distinct CDR3 sequences, 11% of them appearing once. Sequencing used peripheral blood, obtained 180 days after TCRalphabeta/CD19-depleted stem cell transplant. The receptor set was obtained from a male patient aged 2 to 9 who had a stem cell transplant for chronic granulomatous disease, so the T cells may come from the graft donor.

This clonotype has at least ten counts. The V and J genes are TRBV20-1 and TRBJ1-5; D not certain. Trimming left V 3 bases short and J 5 bases short, with 11 bases between. Germline V gene sequence: CDR1 DFQATT, CDR2 SNEGSKA (reference sequence). The CDR3 runs 13 residues. CDR3 sequence reads: CSASLGPHQPQHF. As DNA, the CDR3 is TGCAGTGCTAGTTTAGGGCCCCATCAGCCCCAGCATTTT.

This clonotype was counted at least ten times. The chain couples TRBV3-1 to TRBJ1-1; tentatively, D is TRBD1 (6 bases). Looked up from germline, CDR1 is LGHDT and CDR2 is YNNKEL (reference sequence). This CDR3 spans 18 amino acids. V lost 0 bases and J lost 5, with 22 bases in between. DNA of the CDR3: TGTGCCAGCAGCCAAGACTCCGGGACACCGAGTGTATATACTGAAGCTTTCTTT. Residues: CASSQDSGTPSVYTEAFF. Filled out from reference TRBV3-1 and TRBJ1-1, the complete variable domain reads DTAVSQTPKYLVTQMGNDKSIKCEQNLGHDTMYWYKQDSKKFLKIMFSYNNKELIINETVPNRFSPKSPDKAHLNLHINSLELGDSAVYFCASSQDSGTPSVYTEAFFGQGTRLTVV.

In this sample, this clonotype turned up many times. The V call is TRBV7-8, the J call TRBJ1-4; D perhaps matches TRBD1 (5 bases). V lost 3 bases and J 5 bases, leaving 13 bases between the germline ends. This CDR3 is built from 15 residues. Looked up from germline, CDR1 is SGHVS and CDR2 is FQNEAQ. The CDR3 is CASSLVGGENEKLFF. CDR3 nucleotides: TGTGCCAGCAGCTTGGTCGGGGGGGAGAATGAAAAACTGTTTTTT.

In this sample, this clonotype turned up a few times. The rearrangement links TRBV5-5 to TRBJ1-1, with D unresolved. In germline, CDR1 is SGHKS, CDR2 YYEKEE (reference sequence). This CDR3 is 13 amino acids long. Trimming cost V 2 bases and J 7 bases, with 12 bases left between them. The CDR3 here is CASSFAGPREAFF. Written as DNA, the CDR3 is TGTGCCAGCAGCTTTGCCGGGCCCCGTGAAGCTTTCTTT.

This clonotype was observed many times. The genes are TRBV12-3 or TRBV12-4 and TRBJ1-3, with D perhaps matching TRBD1 (6 bases). This CDR3 has 11 amino acids. The ends were cut back, 6 bases at V and 8 bases at J, with 8 bases in the middle. Here the CDR3 DNA reads TGTGCCAGCAGGGCAGGGGACACCATATATTTT. Amino acid sequence: CASRAGDTIYF.

Remarks on this clonotype: A single base separates this from a much larger clone, so it may be a read error. This chain uses TRBV6-1 with TRBJ2-2, with 9 bases fitting TRBD1. The CDR3 runs to 16 residues. CDR1 MNHNS and CDR2 SASEGT come from the germline V gene. DNA for the CDR3: TGTGCCAGCGCGTTAACAGGGGGCATTTACACCGGGGAGCTGTTATTT. Translation: CASALTGGIYTGELLF.

The sample holds many counts of this clonotype. This chain links TRBV27 with TRBJ1-1; 9 positions match TRBD1. Germline CDR1 and CDR2: MNHEY and SMNVEV (reference sequence). CDR3 length equals 14 residues. Germline trimming cut 5 bases from V and 3 bases from J; bases unmatched to any gene: 4. DNA of the CDR3: TGTGCCAGCAGTCAGGACAGGGGTGACACTGAAGCTTTCTTT. This sequence encodes CASSQDRGDTEAFF.

At least ten counts were recorded for this clonotype. The V and J genes are TRBV7-3 and TRBJ2-1; D possibly corresponds to TRBD1 (5 bases). The germline gives CDR1 SGHTA, CDR2 FQGTGA. The CDR3 spans 15 residues. The V end lost 1 base, the J end lost 5 bases, and 12 bases lay between the germline ends. The CDR3 DNA is TGTGCCAGCAGCTTAATATCCGGACAAAACAATGAGCAGTTCTTC. Protein: CASSLISGQNNEQFF.

This clonotype was observed at least ten times. The chain carries TRBV7-6 and TRBJ2-2; D is uncertain. V lost 5 bases and J lost 4, with 8 bases in between. CDR3 length: 13 residues. From germline, CDR1 is SGHVS and CDR2 FNYEAQ. The CDR3 DNA reads as TGTGCCAGCAGCCCCCTGGTCACCGGGGAGCTGTTTTTT. Translating it yields CASSPLVTGELFF.

In the case of this clonotype: A much larger clone lies one base from this, so it may be a read error. The chain joins TRBV5-1 to TRBJ2-5, with 7 bases identical to TRBD2. The CDR3 length is 17 residues. Germline V CDR1 and CDR2: SGHRS, YFSETQ. CDR3 coding DNA: TGCGCCAGCAGCTTGGGCAGGGCGCGGGGGAACCAAGAGGCCCAGTACTTC. Translating it yields CASSLGRARGNQEAQYF.

This clonotype has a count of ten or more. The chain couples TRBV6-4 to TRBJ2-1; D is unresolved. The CDR3 sequence is 14 residues long. The germline V gene encodes CDR1 MRHNA and CDR2 SNTAGT. Trimming took off 0 bases at V and 8 bases at J, with 11 bases between the two ends. This CDR3 reads CASSDSIRTDEQFF. CDR3 nucleotides: TGTGCCAGCAGTGACTCGATACGAACCGATGAGCAGTTCTTC.

This clonotype was counted ten times or more. The chain uses TRBV7-9 and TRBJ1-2; D gene unclear. Trimming took off 0 bases at V and 4 bases at J, with 9 bases between the two ends. Germline V gives CDR1 SEHNR, CDR2 FQNEAQ (reference sequence). This CDR3 spans 14 amino acids. The CDR3 protein is CASSLATQSYGYTF. The CDR3 region has the DNA TGTGCCAGCAGCTTAGCGACACAGTCCTATGGCTACACCTTC.

With regard to this clonotype: This may come from a read error, since a much larger clone is one base off. J is TRBJ2-1 and V is TRBV29-1; D remains ambiguous. The V gene lost 1 base and the J gene lost 7 bases, with 11 bases spanning the gap. The CDR3 runs 13 residues. Germline V gene data show CDR1 as SQVTM and CDR2 as ANQGSEA. The CDR3 spells CSVEGGPTNEQFF. The CDR3 coding sequence is TGCAGCGTTGAAGGGGGTCCTACAAATGAGCAGTTCTTC.

The V call is TRBV12-3 or TRBV12-4, the J call TRBJ1-1, with TRBD1 matching over 8 bases. The V and J ends lost 5 bases and 3 bases, in that order; junction bases with no gene match: 5. This CDR3 contains 14 residues. The CDR3 reads CASSSRGLHTEAFF. CDR3 coding DNA: TGTGCCAGCAGTAGCAGGGGGCTGCACACTGAAGCTTTCTTT.

This clonotype has a count of ten or more. This chain joins TRBV6-1 and TRBJ1-1, with TRBD1 as a possible D gene (6 bases). V lost 2 bases and J 5 bases, leaving 12 bases between the germline ends. This CDR3 contains 14 residues. Germline V gene sequence: CDR1 MNHNS, CDR2 SASEGT. CDR3 DNA: TGTGCCAGCAGTGAAAGGTCAGGGGATACTGAAGCTTTCTTT. Protein: CASSERSGDTEAFF.

This clonotype occurred many times. This rearrangement joins TRBV5-1 to TRBJ2-2; maybe TRBD1 (6 bases). The CDR3 length is 13 residues. The V end lost 8 bases, the J end lost 1 base, and 9 bases lay between the germline ends. Germline CDR1 and CDR2: SGHRS and YFSETQ. In nucleotides, the CDR3 is TGCGCCAGTAAGACAGGGAACACCGGGGAGCTGTTTTTT. This codes for CASKTGNTGELFF. Full variable domain (rest looked up from reference TRBV5-1 and TRBJ2-2): KAGVTQTPRYLIKTRGQQVTLSCSPISGHRSVSWYQQTPGQGLQFLFEYFSETQRNKGNFPGRFSGRQFSNSRSEMNVSTLELGDSALYLCASKTGNTGELFFGEGSRLTVL.

This clonotype was found many times. The V gene is TRBV20-1, the J gene TRBJ1-2, with 8 bases lining up with TRBD1. CDR3 length: 15 amino acids. V shed 5 bases, J shed 4 bases, and the junction held 12 bases outside the gene matches. Germline loops: CDR1 DFQATT, CDR2 SNEGSKA (reference sequence). The chain's CDR3 is CSASLDRGPIYGYTF. CDR3 DNA: TGCAGTGCTTCCCTCGACAGGGGTCCCATCTATGGCTACACCTTC.

This clonotype was seen at least ten times. The chain joins TRBV4-1 to TRBJ2-4; 13 nucleotides align to TRBD2. The CDR3 loop spans 18 amino acids. Germline lookup yields CDR1 MGHRA and CDR2 YSYEKL. V was clipped by 4 bases and J by 3 bases; unmatched bases: 9. CDR3 residues: CASSPEGLAGVYKNIQYF. The CDR3 DNA reads as TGCGCCAGCAGCCCCGAAGGACTAGCGGGGGTCTACAAAAACATTCAGTACTTC.

Of note for this clonotype: A much larger clone differs from this one at a single base, so this may be a read error. No conserved phenylalanine or tryptophan ends this CDR3, so it is likely a read error. CDR3 sequence (DNA): TGTGCCAGCAGTTACTCGAAAACCCTCCGCACAGATACGCAGTATTCT. Translation gives CASSYSKTLRTDTQYS. This sequence joins TRBV6-2 or TRBV6-3 and TRBJ2-3; D ambiguous. The CDR3 has 16 residues. CDR1 is MNHEY, CDR2 SVGEGT, per germline. V lost 0 bases, J lost 1 base, and 11 bases lay in between.

This clonotype was seen more than once but under ten times. The chain has TRBV7-9 and TRBJ1-5; TRBD1 might be the D (6 bases). The germline V gene encodes CDR1 SEHNR and CDR2 FQNEAQ (reference sequence). Trimming stripped 1 base from V and 7 bases from J, with 17 bases between. This CDR3 is 16 amino acids long. CDR3 amino acids: CASSLGVGGRGQPQHF. CDR3 coding DNA: TGTGCCAGCAGCTTAGGAGTAGGGGGTCGTGGCCAGCCCCAGCATTTT.